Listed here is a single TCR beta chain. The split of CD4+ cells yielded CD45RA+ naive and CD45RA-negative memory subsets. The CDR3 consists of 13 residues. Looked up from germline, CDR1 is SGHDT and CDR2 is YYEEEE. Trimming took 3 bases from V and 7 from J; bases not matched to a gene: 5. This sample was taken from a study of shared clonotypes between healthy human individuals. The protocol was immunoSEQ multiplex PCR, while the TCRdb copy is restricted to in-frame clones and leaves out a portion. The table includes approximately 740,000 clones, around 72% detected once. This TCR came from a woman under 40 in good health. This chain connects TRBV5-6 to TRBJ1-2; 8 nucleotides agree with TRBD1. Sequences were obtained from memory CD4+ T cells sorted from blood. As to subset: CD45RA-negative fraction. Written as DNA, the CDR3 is TGTGCCAGCAGCTCGACAGGGGTCGGTGGCTACACCTTC. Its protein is CASSSTGVGGYTF.